This section outlines one T cell receptor (beta chain) sequence together with its context. What this receptor recognizes is not known. There are no base qualities to consult, and no much larger clone falls within one base. The entry originates in a study of shared T cell receptors in the human thymus (dated by TCRdb to the early 2020s). The study in broad terms: The study examined how self-reactive, shared T-cell receptor alpha chains are generated in the human thymus.

V is clipped by 5 bases and J by 1 base, and the sequence between their germline boundaries is 11 bases long. There are 14 amino acids in the CDR3, from cysteine to phenylalanine inclusive. The DNA shown is the 42-base CDR3, in frame from base 1. The germline V gene provides CDR1 MGHRA and CDR2 YSYEKL. Preparation of the library involved the immunoSEQ multiplex PCR assay. The clones in this table, taken by TCRdb from immuneACCESS, are in-frame only. Not every clone is retained; where verified, under half of the shortfall comes from an unresolved V gene, and the cause of the rest is unknown. This sample is represented by some 760,000 clones; roughly 88% of them were singletons. The ten top clones hold more than 0.01% of the sample. These data were also reused for a study on human thymus T cells. Drawing on the second study: In Finland, the donors were immunologically healthy infants who were having open corrective cardiac surgery for congenital heart defects. Thymus tissue was collected as surgical resects that were removed during corrective cardiac surgery. Biased V and J gene segment usage appeared to be present in both thymic and peripheral blood repertoires. The related research reported highly overlapping thymic TCR repertoires among unrelated individuals. TCR alpha and beta repertoires from roughly eight infant thymus samples and a few related peripheral blood samples were characterized in the study. The cohort included six male and a couple of female infants, with donor ages spanning 7 to 244 days. Thymocytes were freed from the tissue by mechanical means and kept at -70 degrees C as pellets of roughly 8.5-30 million cells. A QIAsymphony instrument was used to extract genomic DNA from frozen cell pellets. Using the immunoSEQ multiplex PCR assay, the TCRB and TCRAD loci were amplified from a standardized quantity of quality-controlled genomic DNA. The amplicons spanned the V(D)J region and were long enough to cover the CDR3 and allow V and J genes to be identified. Amplicon sequencing was performed on an Illumina platform through the commercial immunoSEQ service. Primer bias and sequencing errors were corrected using previously described methods, and TCRAD and TCRB definitions followed the IMGT database. Analysis of the repertoires was done with immunoSEQ Analyzer 3.0 and VDJTools and included basic statistics, V/J segment usage, diversity estimates, rarefaction and pairwise overlap. Diversity was estimated using the Chao1, ChaoE, Efron-Thisted, Shannon and inverse Simpson indices, and was also estimated on datasets down-sampled to the size of the smallest sample. Repertoire overlap was assessed by strict matching of CDR3 nucleotide sequence, V gene and J gene, and clustering was done by Jaccard-based multidimensional scaling. On average, thymus samples yielded about 810,000 unique TCRB clonotypes, whereas blood samples yielded about 80,000.

The chain uses TRBV4-1 and TRBJ1-1; too little of a D gene remains to name it. The sequence came from a girl younger than two with a congenital heart defect. Donor details come from another sample of the same person, matched by shared clones. Specimen: thymocytes. The CDR3: CASSRQSGNTEAFF. The nucleotides read TGCGCCAGCAGCAGGCAAAGCGGGAACACTGAAGCTTTCTTT.